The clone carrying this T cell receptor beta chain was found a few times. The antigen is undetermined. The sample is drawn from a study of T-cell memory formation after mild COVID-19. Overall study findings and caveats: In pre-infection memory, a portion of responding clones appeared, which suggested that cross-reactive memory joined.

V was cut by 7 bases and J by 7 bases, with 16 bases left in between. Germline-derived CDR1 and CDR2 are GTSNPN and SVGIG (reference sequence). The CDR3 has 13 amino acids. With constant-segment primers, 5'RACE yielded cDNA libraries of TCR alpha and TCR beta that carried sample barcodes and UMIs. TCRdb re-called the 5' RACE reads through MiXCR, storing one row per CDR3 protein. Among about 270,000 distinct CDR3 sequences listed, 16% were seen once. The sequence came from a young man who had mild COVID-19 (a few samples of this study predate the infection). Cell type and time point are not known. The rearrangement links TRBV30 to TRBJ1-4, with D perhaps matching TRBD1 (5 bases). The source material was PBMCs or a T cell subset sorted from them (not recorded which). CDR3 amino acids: CASSGTAGEKLFF. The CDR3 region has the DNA TGTGCCTCCTCCGGGACGGCGGGTGAAAAACTGTTTTTT.